This passage covers 17 T cell receptor beta chains from one sample sequenced in a study of cytomegalovirus exposure and HLA in healthy donors. In the PCR, 60 Vbeta and 13 Jbeta primers were used. The assay was immunoSEQ multiplex PCR, and TCRdb's table has in-frame clones only and misses some. The sample has 130,000 or so clones, approximately 87% seen once. Source material: PBMCs. These receptors were taken from a man aged 35-49 years in good health and CMV-seronegative.

V gene TRBV27 combines with J gene TRBJ1-3; D not certain. This CDR3 has 14 residues. Trimming removed 5 bases at V and 0 bases at J, with 8 bases between. The germline gives CDR1 MNHEY, CDR2 SMNVEV (reference sequence). The CDR3 DNA reads as TGTGCCAGCAGTCCCCTTTTCTCTGGAAACACCATATATTTT. It specifies CASSPLFSGNTIYF.

The rearrangement links TRBV27 to TRBJ1-2; a possible D gene is TRBD1 (5 bases). V dropped 6 bases and J dropped 5 bases, with 16 bases sitting between them. This CDR3 is built from 14 residues. CDR1 and CDR2 (germline): MNHEY, SMNVEV (reference sequence). CDR3 loop: CASSSWQGGYGYTF. DNA of the CDR3: TGTGCCAGCAGCTCATGGCAGGGAGGGTATGGCTACACCTTC.

The chain recombines TRBV11-2 with TRBJ1-4; TRBD1 matches 9 bases. Germline CDR1 is SGHAT and CDR2 is FQNNGV. This CDR3 contains 17 residues. With V trimmed by 3 bases and J by 0 bases, 5 bases remained unmatched. The CDR3 here is CASSFGGQGATNEKLFF. The DNA for the CDR3 is TGTGCCAGCAGCTTTGGGGGACAGGGTGCAACTAATGAAAAACTGTTTTTT.

This chain uses TRBV11-2 with TRBJ1-6; D gene unclear. Trimming pared 0 bases from V and 6 bases from J, leaving 9 bases between. This CDR3 is built from 15 residues. Germline V gene lookup returns CDR1 SGHAT and CDR2 FQNNGV. The CDR3 sequence: CASSLEVGINSPLHF. As DNA, the CDR3 is TGTGCCAGCAGCTTAGAGGTTGGCATTAATTCACCCCTCCACTTT.

This clone was detected only once. The genes are TRBV27 and TRBJ2-5; 12 bases map to TRBD2. Trimming cost V 9 bases and J 2 bases; bases outside gene matches: 7. Germline CDR1 MNHEY, CDR2 SMNVEV (reference sequence). The CDR3 length is 15 residues. CDR3 DNA: TGTGCCAGTTCAACCGGGACTAGCGGGCAAGAGACCCAGTACTTC. Its translation is CASSTGTSGQETQYF.

V gene TRBV27 combines with J gene TRBJ1-5, with TRBD1 matching over 9 bases. Germline V gives CDR1 MNHEY, CDR2 SMNVEV (reference sequence). Trimming at V came to 0 bases and at J to 7 bases, leaving 4 bases not matched to a gene. The CDR3 runs to 15 residues. The CDR3 protein is CASSLSETGGQPQHF. For the CDR3, the DNA is TGTGCCAGCAGTTTATCGGAGACAGGGGGGCAGCCCCAGCATTTT.

The chain couples TRBV7-9 to TRBJ2-7; D is perhaps TRBD1 (5 bases). V lost 4 bases to trimming and J lost 0 bases, with 7 bases between them. This CDR3 is 13 amino acids long. CDR1 and CDR2 from the germline V gene are SEHNR and FQNEAQ (reference sequence). The DNA for the CDR3 is TGTGCCAGCAGCTCGCAGGGCTCCTACGAGCAGTACTTC. Translating gives CASSSQGSYEQYF.

This chain uses TRBV7-9 with TRBJ1-2, with TRBD1 matching over 7 bases. The CDR3 loop spans 14 amino acids. CDR1 and CDR2 from the germline V gene are SEHNR and FQNEAQ (reference sequence). J lost 2 bases, V lost 5 bases, and 5 bases had no gene match. This CDR3 is CASSKGTANYGYTF. The DNA of the CDR3 is TGTGCCAGCAGCAAAGGGACAGCCAACTATGGCTACACCTTC.

The chain employs TRBV21-1 and TRBJ2-3; the D call in the table, TRBD2, was not verified against the DNA. TRBV21-1 is assigned pseudogene status. The CDR3 is 15 residues long. DNA for the CDR3: TGTGCCAGCAGCAAAGACGGCGGGGGCGCAGGTACGCAGTATTTT. Its protein is CASSKDGGGAGTQYF.

The V call is TRBV4-2, the J call TRBJ2-7, with 7 bases identical to TRBD1. Germline CDR1 and CDR2: LGHNA and YNFKEQ. V gave up 1 base and J gave up 1 base; unmatched junction bases: 13. The CDR3 consists of 18 residues. The CDR3 protein is CASSQGDRLGTKSYEQYF. The CDR3 nucleotides are TGTGCCAGCAGCCAAGGGGACAGACTGGGGACGAAGTCCTACGAGCAGTACTTC.

This chain's CDR3 is CASSRRTGPYEQYF. CDR3 coding DNA: TGTGCCAGCAGCCGCCGGACAGGTCCCTACGAGCAGTACTTC. The V gene is TRBV11-2, the J gene TRBJ2-7; the match to TRBD1 covers 7 bases. CDR1 is SGHAT and CDR2 is FQNNGV in the germline V gene. V dropped 5 bases and J dropped 2; count of bases not matched to a gene: 6. The CDR3 covers 14 residues.

In this sample, this clone turned up once. The chain couples TRBV5-1 to TRBJ2-7; weak D call: TRBD1 (7 bases). The V end lost 2 bases, the J end lost 6 bases, and 18 bases lay between the germline ends. The CDR3 has 15 amino acids. Germline V gives CDR1 SGHRS, CDR2 YFSETQ. The CDR3: CASSFAPNQGGEQYF. CDR3 DNA: TGCGCCAGCAGCTTCGCACCCAACCAGGGGGGCGAGCAGTACTTC.

This chain uses TRBV15 with TRBJ2-7; D gene ambiguous. V lost 0 bases, J lost 4 bases, and 7 bases lay in between. Germline lookup yields CDR1 LNHNV and CDR2 YYDKDF (reference sequence). The CDR3 spans 13 residues. CDR3 DNA sequence: TGTGCCACCAGCAGAGATCCCGCGTACGAGCAGTACTTC. Residues: CATSRDPAYEQYF.

V usage is TRBV6-6 and J usage is TRBJ2-5; D ambiguous. The last part of the DNA fits TRBJ2-7 better; the J call may be wrong. Germline V gene data show CDR1 as MNHNY and CDR2 as SVGAGI (reference sequence). The CDR3 loop spans 11 amino acids. DNA for the CDR3: TGTGCCAGCGGTAATTCCTACGAGCAGTACTTC. This gives the protein CASGNSYEQYF.

The genes are TRBV7-6 and TRBJ1-5, with 8 nucleotides matching TRBD1. This CDR3 is 15 amino acids long. J gave up 5 bases and V 0 bases, and 3 bases lay outside the gene matches. Germline loops: CDR1 SGHVS, CDR2 FNYEAQ. DNA for the CDR3: TGTGCCAGCAGCTTAGCGTCAGGGGGCGATCAGCCCCAGCATTTT. Encoded protein: CASSLASGGDQPQHF.

CDR3 bases: TGCGCCAGCAGCTACGGACTAGGCGAGCAGTACTTC. Protein: CASSYGLGEQYF. V gene TRBV5-1 combines with J gene TRBJ2-7; 7 bases map to TRBD2. V was pared by 3 bases and J by 6 bases, with 3 bases of the junction left unmatched. The germline CDR1 and CDR2 sequences are SGHRS and YFSETQ. CDR3 length: 12 residues.

The table lists this clone with a few counts. The rearrangement links TRBV7-2 to TRBJ1-3, with 8 bases fitting TRBD1. J was trimmed by 1 base and V by 5 bases; bases with no gene match: 4. The CDR3 totals 15 residues. Germline V CDR1 and CDR2: SGHTA, FQGNSA. CDR3 in amino acids: CASSSRQGSGNTIYF. DNA for the CDR3: TGTGCCAGCAGCAGTCGACAGGGGTCTGGAAACACCATATATTTT.